Shown below are 16 T cell receptor beta chains from a single sample sequenced in a study of blood T cells in healthy people across ages. For the second PCR, which ran for roughly 6 to 12 cycles, a sample-barcoded 5' primer and a J-beta primer mix were used. TCRdb re-derived calls from the 5' RACE reads in MiXCR, one entry per CDR3 protein. Of hundreds of thousands of distinct CDR3 sequences in the sample, approximately 53% were seen once. Material for sequencing was blood. The receptors originated from a man aged 40-50 years in good health.

J is TRBJ1-1 and V is TRBV29-1, with D perhaps matching TRBD1 (6 bases). This CDR3 has 12 residues. CDR1 SQVTM and CDR2 ANQGSEA come from the germline V gene. V was clipped by 8 bases and J by 6 bases, with 16 bases between them. The CDR3 nucleotides read TGCAGCCTTAAAGAAGGGACATCTGAAGCTTTCTTT. Translating it yields CSLKEGTSEAFF.

The chain couples TRBV29-1 to TRBJ2-1, with 9 bases aligning to TRBD1. Unmatched junction bases numbered 8, after V lost 7 bases and J lost 7 bases. Germline values: CDR1 SQVTM, CDR2 ANQGSEA. The CDR3 is made up of 13 amino acids. The DNA for the CDR3 is TGCAGCGGGGGGACAGGGACGGGTAATGAGCAGTTCTTC. Its protein product is CSGGTGTGNEQFF.

This clonotype appeared a few times. The DNA for the CDR3 is TGTGCCAGCAGCTTAGACTATGGCAAAAACATTCAGTACTTC. Its protein is CASSLDYGKNIQYF. The V and J genes are TRBV7-2 and TRBJ2-4; no definite D call. The ends were cut back, 1 base at V and 3 bases at J, with 7 bases in the middle. The length of the CDR3 is 14 residues. Per germline, CDR1 SGHTA and CDR2 FQGNSA.

This chain joins TRBV24-1 and TRBJ2-6, with TRBD1 matching over 10 bases. The germline V gene has CDR1 KGHDR and CDR2 SFDVKD. The CDR3 totals 18 residues. J lost 2 bases, V lost 7 bases, and 10 bases had no gene match. CDR3 nucleotides: TGTGCCACCAGCGGGAGGGGGACAGGGGTAACTGGGGCCAACGTCCTGACTTTC. Its protein product is CATSGRGTGVTGANVLTF.

The chain joins TRBV12-3 or TRBV12-4 to TRBJ2-5; tentative D call: TRBD1 (6 bases). This CDR3 has 15 amino acids. V lost 7 bases and J lost 4, with 19 bases in between. The CDR3 here is CASMSNRVLSETQYF. The DNA of the CDR3 is TGTGCCAGCATGAGTAACAGGGTTCTGTCAGAGACCCAGTACTTC.

There are a few counts of this clonotype. A much larger clone sits a single nucleotide away, making a read error possible. The chain has TRBV12-3 or TRBV12-4 and TRBJ2-5; D unresolved. V was cut by 6 bases and J by 11 bases, with 19 bases left in between. The CDR3 runs 13 residues. The CDR3 DNA reads TGTGCCAGCAGCCGTCCGGAATCCTATGAGCAGTACTTC. Its translation is CASSRPESYEQYF.

This clonotype was seen a few times. The chain joins TRBV2 to TRBJ2-1, with TRBD1 matching 8 bases. The CDR3 spans 13 residues. Losses at the gene ends were 10 bases for V and 7 bases for J; bases not matched to a gene: 9. The germline gives CDR1 SNHLY, CDR2 FYNNEI. In DNA form, the CDR3 reads TGTGCCACAGACAGGGGAGTGCGGAATGAGCAGTTCTTC. The encoded protein is CATDRGVRNEQFF. Supplemented by reference TRBV2 and TRBJ2-1, the full variable domain reads EPEVTQTPSHQVTQMGQEVILRCVPISNHLYFYWYRQILGQKVEFLVSFYNNEISEKSEIFDDQFSVERPDGSNFTLKIRSTKLEDSAMYFCATDRGVRNEQFFGPGTRLTVL.

This chain connects TRBV12-3 or TRBV12-4 to TRBJ1-2; 9 bases map to TRBD1. The CDR3 is 15 amino acids. The V segment lost 7 bases and the J segment 4 bases; nucleotides outside the gene matches: 10. The CDR3 DNA follows: TGTGCCAGCATTCTAGCGGGACAGGGATTCTATGGCTACACCTTC. Residues: CASILAGQGFYGYTF.

This clonotype was detected only a few times. Written as DNA, the CDR3 is TGTGCCAGCAGTGTTTTCCCCACAGATACGCAGTATTTT. Residues: CASSVFPTDTQYF. The rearrangement joins TRBV27 to TRBJ2-3; the D is unclear. The CDR3 totals 13 residues. Germline V gives CDR1 MNHEY, CDR2 SMNVEV (reference sequence). Deletions cut 5 bases from V and 2 bases from J, with 8 bases between.

This clonotype was seen only a few times. The chain's CDR3 is CASSYEYRQGEAFF. In DNA, the CDR3 is TGTGCCAGCAGTTATGAATACCGGCAGGGTGAAGCTTTCTTT. This chain connects TRBV6-5 to TRBJ1-1; the D gene is possibly TRBD1 (5 bases). V shed 3 bases and J shed 7 bases, with 15 bases lying between them. The CDR3 runs to 14 residues. CDR1 MNHEY and CDR2 SVGAGI come from the germline V gene.

V usage is TRBV10-3 and J usage is TRBJ1-4; D remains unclear. This CDR3 is 13 amino acids long. CDR1 ENHRY and CDR2 SYGVKD come from the germline V gene. V shed 3 bases and J shed 3 bases, with 5 bases lying between them. CDR3 nucleotide sequence: TGTGCCATCAGTGAAGTCCCTAATGAAAAACTGTTTTTT. It codes for CAISEVPNEKLFF.

In this sample, this clonotype turned up a few times. The chain carries TRBV9 and TRBJ1-6; D gene unclear. Germline V gene lookup returns CDR1 SGDLS and CDR2 YYNGEE. The CDR3 totals 14 residues. Trimming left V 3 bases short and J 10 bases short, with 14 bases between. CDR3 sequence reads: CASSAAYLSSPLHF. The CDR3 DNA reads TGTGCCAGCAGCGCCGCTTACTTATCATCACCCCTCCACTTT.

This clonotype has only a few counts. This sequence joins TRBV6-5 and TRBJ1-1; 7 bases align to TRBD1. Germline-derived CDR1 and CDR2 are MNHEY and SVGAGI. Germline trimming cut 0 bases from V and 4 bases from J; bases unmatched to any gene: 2. The CDR3 totals 14 residues. The CDR3 DNA follows: TGTGCCAGCAGTTACTCGACAGGGCTCACTGAAGCTTTCTTT. Translated: CASSYSTGLTEAFF.

With respect to this clonotype: One junction end does not reproduce the germline sequence, and a read error may be involved. The rearrangement links TRBV20-1 to TRBJ2-3, with 7 bases aligning to TRBD1. The CDR3 covers 14 residues. CDR1 is DFQATT, CDR2 SNEGSKA, per germline (reference sequence). CDR3 region: CGAKHGTGTDTQYF. CDR3 nucleotide sequence: TGCGGTGCTAAACACGGGACAGGCACAGATACGCAGTATTTT.

The chain joins TRBV12-3 or TRBV12-4 to TRBJ1-1; unclear D gene. Trimming took 4 bases from V and 3 from J, leaving 3 bases between them. CDR3 length: 11 amino acids. This chain's CDR3 is CASSWHTEAFF. DNA of the CDR3: TGTGCCAGCAGTTGGCACACTGAAGCTTTCTTT.

This clonotype was seen once. The gene calls are TRBV7-9 and TRBJ2-7; 12 positions match TRBD1. CDR1 and CDR2 (germline): SEHNR, FQNEAQ (reference sequence). This CDR3 contains 17 residues. J lost 2 bases, V lost 5 bases, and 10 bases had no gene match. The CDR3 sequence: CASSTSGQGAIAYEQYF. The DNA for the CDR3 is TGTGCCAGCAGCACCTCGGGACAGGGGGCGATAGCCTACGAGCAGTACTTC.